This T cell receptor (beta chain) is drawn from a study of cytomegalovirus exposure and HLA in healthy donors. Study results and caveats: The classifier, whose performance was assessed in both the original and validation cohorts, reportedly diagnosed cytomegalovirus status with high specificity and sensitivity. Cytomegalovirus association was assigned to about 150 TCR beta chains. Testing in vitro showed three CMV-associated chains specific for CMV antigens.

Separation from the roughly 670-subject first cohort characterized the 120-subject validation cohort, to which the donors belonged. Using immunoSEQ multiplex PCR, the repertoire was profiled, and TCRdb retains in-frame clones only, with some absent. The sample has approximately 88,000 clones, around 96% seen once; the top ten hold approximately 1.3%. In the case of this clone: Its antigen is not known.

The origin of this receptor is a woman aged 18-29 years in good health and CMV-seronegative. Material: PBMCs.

CDR3 sequence reads: CASSPGSRGEQFF. The CDR3 region has the DNA TGTGCCAGCTCACCAGGTTCCCGGGGTGAGCAGTTCTTC. This chain joins TRBV18 and TRBJ2-1; tentatively, D is TRBD2 (5 bases). The V end lost 2 bases, the J end lost 9 bases, and 11 bases lay between the germline ends. From germline, CDR1 is KGHSH and CDR2 LQKENI. The CDR3 sequence is 13 residues long.